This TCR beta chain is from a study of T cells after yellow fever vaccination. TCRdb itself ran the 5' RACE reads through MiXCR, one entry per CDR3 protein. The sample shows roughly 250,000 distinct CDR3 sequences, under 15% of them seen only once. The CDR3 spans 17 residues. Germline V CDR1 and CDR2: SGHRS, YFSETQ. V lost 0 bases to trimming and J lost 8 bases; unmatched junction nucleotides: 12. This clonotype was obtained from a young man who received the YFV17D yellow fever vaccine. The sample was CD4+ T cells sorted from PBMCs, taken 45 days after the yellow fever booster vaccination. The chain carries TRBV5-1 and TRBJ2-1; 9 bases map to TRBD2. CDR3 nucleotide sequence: TGCGCCAGCAGCTTGGCCATTATTAGCGGGAGTCGGGATGAGCAGTTCTTC. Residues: CASSLAIISGSRDEQFF.